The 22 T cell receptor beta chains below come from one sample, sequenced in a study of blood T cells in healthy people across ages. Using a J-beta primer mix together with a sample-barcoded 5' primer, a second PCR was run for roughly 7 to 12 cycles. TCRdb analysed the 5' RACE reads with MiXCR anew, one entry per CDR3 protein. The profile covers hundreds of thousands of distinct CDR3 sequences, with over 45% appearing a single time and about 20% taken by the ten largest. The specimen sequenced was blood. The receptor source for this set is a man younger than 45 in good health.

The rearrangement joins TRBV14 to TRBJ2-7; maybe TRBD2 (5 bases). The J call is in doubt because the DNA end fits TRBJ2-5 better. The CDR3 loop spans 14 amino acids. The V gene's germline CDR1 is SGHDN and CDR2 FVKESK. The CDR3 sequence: CASSQEYGVETQYF. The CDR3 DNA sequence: TGTGCCAGCAGCCAAGAATACGGGGTCGAGACCCAGTACTTC.

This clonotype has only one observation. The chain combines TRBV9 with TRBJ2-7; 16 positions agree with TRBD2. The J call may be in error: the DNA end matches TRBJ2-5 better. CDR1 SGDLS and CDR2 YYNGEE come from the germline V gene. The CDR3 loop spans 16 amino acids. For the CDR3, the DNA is TGTGCCAGCAGCGAAGAGGGACTAGCGGGAGGGGAGACCCAGTACTTC. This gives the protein CASSEEGLAGGETQYF.

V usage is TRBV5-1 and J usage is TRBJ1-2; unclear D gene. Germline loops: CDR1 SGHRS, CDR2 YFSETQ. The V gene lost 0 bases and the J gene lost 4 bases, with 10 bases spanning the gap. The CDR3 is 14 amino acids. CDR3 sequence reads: CASSLEQRSYGYTF. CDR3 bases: TGCGCCAGCAGCTTGGAACAGCGCAGCTATGGCTACACCTTC. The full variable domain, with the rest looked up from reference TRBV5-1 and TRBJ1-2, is KAGVTQTPRYLIKTRGQQVTLSCSPISGHRSVSWYQQTPGQGLQFLFEYFSETQRNKGNFPGRFSGRQFSNSRSEMNVSTLELGDSALYLCASSLEQRSYGYTFGSGTRLTVV.

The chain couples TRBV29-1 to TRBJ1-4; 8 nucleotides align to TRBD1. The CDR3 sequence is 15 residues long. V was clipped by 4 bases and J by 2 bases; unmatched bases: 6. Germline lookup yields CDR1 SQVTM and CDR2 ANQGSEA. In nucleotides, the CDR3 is TGCAGCGTTGTAGGACAGGGAACGACTAATGAAAAACTGTTTTTT. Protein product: CSVVGQGTTNEKLFF.

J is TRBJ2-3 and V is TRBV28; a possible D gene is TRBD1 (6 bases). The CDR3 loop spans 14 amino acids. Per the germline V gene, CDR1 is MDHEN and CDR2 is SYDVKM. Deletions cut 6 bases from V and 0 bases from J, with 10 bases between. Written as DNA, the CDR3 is TGTGCCAGCAGCACAGGGCCGAGCACAGATACGCAGTATTTT. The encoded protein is CASSTGPSTDTQYF.

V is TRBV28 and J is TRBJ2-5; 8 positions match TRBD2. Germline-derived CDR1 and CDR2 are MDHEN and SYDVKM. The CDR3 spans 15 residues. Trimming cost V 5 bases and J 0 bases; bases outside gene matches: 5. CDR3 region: CASSKLLADQETQYF. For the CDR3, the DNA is TGTGCCAGCAGTAAGCTACTAGCGGACCAAGAGACCCAGTACTTC.

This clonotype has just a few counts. The CDR3 DNA follows: TGCAGTGCTAGAGATGGCGCGGGAACGGAGGGGACCCAGTACTTC. Protein: CSARDGAGTEGTQYF. This chain joins TRBV20-1 and TRBJ2-5; possible D gene TRBD2, 6 bases. Between the trimmed V and J ends, which lost 0 bases and 7 bases, there was a span of 18 bases. Looked up from germline, CDR1 is DFQATT and CDR2 is SNEGSKA (reference sequence). The CDR3 length is 15 residues.

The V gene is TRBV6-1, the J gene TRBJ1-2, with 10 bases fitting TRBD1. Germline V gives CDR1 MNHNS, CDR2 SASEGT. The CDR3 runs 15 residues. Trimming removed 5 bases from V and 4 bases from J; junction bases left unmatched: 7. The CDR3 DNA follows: TGTGCCAGCAGTACAGGGACAGGGGCCGGCTATGGCTACACCTTC. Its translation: CASSTGTGAGYGYTF.

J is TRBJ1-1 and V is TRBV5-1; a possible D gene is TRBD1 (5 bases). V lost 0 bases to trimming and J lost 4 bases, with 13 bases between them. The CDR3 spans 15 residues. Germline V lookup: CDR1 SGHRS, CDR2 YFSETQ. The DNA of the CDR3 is TGCGCCAGCAGCTTGGGGGGCGGGGGGGGCACTGAAGCTTTCTTT. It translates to CASSLGGGGGTEAFF.

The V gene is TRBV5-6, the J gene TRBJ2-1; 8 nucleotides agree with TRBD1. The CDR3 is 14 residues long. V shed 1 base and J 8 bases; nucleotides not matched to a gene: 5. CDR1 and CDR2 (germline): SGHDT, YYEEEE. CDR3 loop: CASSLTGGSDEQFF. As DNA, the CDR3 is TGTGCCAGCAGCTTGACAGGGGGTAGCGATGAGCAGTTCTTC.

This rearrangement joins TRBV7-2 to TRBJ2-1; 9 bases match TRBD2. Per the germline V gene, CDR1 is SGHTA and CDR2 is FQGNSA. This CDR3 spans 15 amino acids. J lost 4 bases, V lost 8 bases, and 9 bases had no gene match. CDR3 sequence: CASEWRGGNYNEQFF. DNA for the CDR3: TGTGCCAGCGAGTGGCGGGGGGGTAATTACAATGAGCAGTTCTTC. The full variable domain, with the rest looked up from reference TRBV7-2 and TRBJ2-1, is GAGVSQSPSNKVTEKGKDVELRCDPISGHTALYWYRQSLGQGLEFLIYFQGNSAPDKSGLPSDRFSAERTGGSVSTLTIQRTQQEDSAVYLCASEWRGGNYNEQFFGPGTRLTVL.

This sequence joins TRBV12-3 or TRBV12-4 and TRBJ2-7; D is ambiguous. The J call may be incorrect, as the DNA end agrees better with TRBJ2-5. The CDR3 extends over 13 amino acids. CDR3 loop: CASSRATRETQYF. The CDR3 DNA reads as TGTGCCAGCAGTCGGGCCACCCGAGAGACCCAGTACTTC.

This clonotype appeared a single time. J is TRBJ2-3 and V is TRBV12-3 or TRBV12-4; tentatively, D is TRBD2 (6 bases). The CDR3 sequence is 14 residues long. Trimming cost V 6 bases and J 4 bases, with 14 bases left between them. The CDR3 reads CASRYTTGADTQYF. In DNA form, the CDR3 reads TGTGCCAGCAGATATACGACGGGGGCAGATACGCAGTATTTT.

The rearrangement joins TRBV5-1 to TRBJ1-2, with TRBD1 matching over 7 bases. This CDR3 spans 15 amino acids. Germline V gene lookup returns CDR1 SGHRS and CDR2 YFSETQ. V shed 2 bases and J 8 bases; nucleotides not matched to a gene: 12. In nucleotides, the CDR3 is TGCGCCAGCAGCTTCACACACGACAGGGTAGGAGGCTACACCTTC. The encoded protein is CASSFTHDRVGGYTF. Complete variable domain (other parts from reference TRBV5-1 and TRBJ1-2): KAGVTQTPRYLIKTRGQQVTLSCSPISGHRSVSWYQQTPGQGLQFLFEYFSETQRNKGNFPGRFSGRQFSNSRSEMNVSTLELGDSALYLCASSFTHDRVGGYTFGSGTRLTVV.

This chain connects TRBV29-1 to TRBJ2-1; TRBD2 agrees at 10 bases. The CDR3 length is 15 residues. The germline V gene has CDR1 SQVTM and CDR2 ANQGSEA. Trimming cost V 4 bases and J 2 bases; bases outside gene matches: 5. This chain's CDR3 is CSVVSGTSAYNEQFF. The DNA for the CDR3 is TGCAGCGTTGTTTCTGGGACTAGCGCCTACAATGAGCAGTTCTTC.

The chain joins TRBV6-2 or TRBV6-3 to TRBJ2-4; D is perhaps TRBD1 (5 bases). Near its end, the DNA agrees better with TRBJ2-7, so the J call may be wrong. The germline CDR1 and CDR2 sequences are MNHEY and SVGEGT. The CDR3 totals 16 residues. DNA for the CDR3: TGTGCCAGCAGTCCACCCACCGGCAGGGCAGTTGGCGAGCAGTACTTC. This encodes CASSPPTGRAVGEQYF.

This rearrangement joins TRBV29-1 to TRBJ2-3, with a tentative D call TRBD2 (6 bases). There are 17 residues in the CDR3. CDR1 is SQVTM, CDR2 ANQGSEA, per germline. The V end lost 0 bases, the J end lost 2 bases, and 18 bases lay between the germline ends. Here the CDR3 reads CSVEDQGTSDFTDTQYF. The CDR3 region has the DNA TGCAGCGTTGAAGATCAAGGGACTTCTGATTTCACAGATACGCAGTATTTT.

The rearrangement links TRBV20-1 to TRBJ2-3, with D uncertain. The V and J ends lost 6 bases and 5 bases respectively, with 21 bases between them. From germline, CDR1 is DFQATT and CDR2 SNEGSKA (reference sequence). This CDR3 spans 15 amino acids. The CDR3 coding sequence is TGCAGTGCGCCAAGGAGTGCCCTCGCAGGAGATACGCAGTATTTT. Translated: CSAPRSALAGDTQYF.

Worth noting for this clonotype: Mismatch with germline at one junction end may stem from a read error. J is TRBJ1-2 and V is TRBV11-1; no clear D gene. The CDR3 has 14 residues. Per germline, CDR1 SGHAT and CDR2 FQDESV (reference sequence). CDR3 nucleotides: TGTGCCAGCAGCCTAGCTCCGGGAAGCTATGGCTACACCTTC. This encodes CASSLAPGSYGYTF.

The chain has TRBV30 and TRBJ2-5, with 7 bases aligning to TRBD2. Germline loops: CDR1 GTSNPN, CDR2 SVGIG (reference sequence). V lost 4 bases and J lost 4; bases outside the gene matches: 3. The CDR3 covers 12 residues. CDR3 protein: CAWTGGSETQYF. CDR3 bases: TGTGCCTGGACGGGAGGCTCAGAGACCCAGTACTTC.

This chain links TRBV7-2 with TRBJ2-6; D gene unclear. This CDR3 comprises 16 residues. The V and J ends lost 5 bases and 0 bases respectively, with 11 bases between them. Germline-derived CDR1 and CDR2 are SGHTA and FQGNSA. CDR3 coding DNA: TGTGCCAGCAGCCCAAACGTGGGCTCTGGGGCCAACGTCCTGACTTTC. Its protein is CASSPNVGSGANVLTF.

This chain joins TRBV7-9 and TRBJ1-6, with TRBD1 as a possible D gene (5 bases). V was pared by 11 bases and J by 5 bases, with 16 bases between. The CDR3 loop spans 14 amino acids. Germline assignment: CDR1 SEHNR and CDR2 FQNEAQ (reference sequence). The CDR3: CAGHEGTDNSPLHF. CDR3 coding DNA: TGTGCCGGACATGAGGGGACCGATAATTCACCCCTCCACTTT.